The T cell receptor beta chain described here comes from a study of CD8 T cells in Susac syndrome. The CDR3 is 16 residues long. V lost 5 bases to trimming and J lost 6 bases; unmatched junction nucleotides: 9. Per the germline V gene, CDR1 is LNHNV and CDR2 is YYDKDF (reference sequence). A quantity of about 0.5 to 1 ug RNA underwent reverse transcription using random hexamers. Coverage of TCR beta CDR3 amplification by immunoSEQ multiplex PCR extended to 54 Vbeta and 13 Jbeta. In TCRdb, the immunoSEQ multiplex PCR reads were re-called with MiXCR into one record per CDR3 protein. The sample shows around 59,000 distinct CDR3 sequences, 90% to 95% of them seen only once. The authors sequenced TCR beta from blood CD8+ and CD4+ T cells. Controls were age- and sex-matched healthy donors. Negative magnetic isolation gave CD8+ and CD4+ cells; FACS enriched CD8+ TEMRA.

The sample consisted of CD8+ T cells from PBMCs. The rearrangement uses TRBV15 and TRBJ2-7, with 14 bases that match TRBD2. The receptor's source is a human donor in good health. DNA of the CDR3: TGTGCCACCAGCCCCCTCCGGACTAGCGGGGGGTTCGAGCAGTACTTC. It is translated as CATSPLRTSGGFEQYF.